This entry lists 30 T cell receptor beta chains sequenced from one sample in a study of tissue T cells after allogeneic stem cell transplantation. Clones were sequenced by immunoSEQ multiplex PCR, and TCRdb holds only the in-frame ones, with some missing. This table holds 4,000 to 5,500 clones, about 30% found once. The time point denotes: mouse harvest day 14 after allogeneic transplant. The graft held 10^6 splenic CD5+ T cells and 10^7 T-cell-depleted bone marrow cells. The source material was skin. The receptors derive from a female BALB/c mouse given C57BL/6 T cells with graft-versus-host disease after an allogeneic hematopoietic cell transplant.

As to this clone: This likely stems from a read error, as it lies one base from a far larger clone. The gene symbols are mouse symbols. The read halts 1 residue ahead of the CDR3 end, with the missing end drawn from the germline J gene. The rearrangement joins TRBV13-2 to TRBJ1-5, with a tentative D call TRBD1 (5 bases). Germline V gives CDR1 NNHNN, CDR2 SYGAGS (reference sequence). V lost 3 bases and J 2 bases, leaving 6 bases between the germline ends. The CDR3 covers 13 residues. Incomplete CDR3 DNA: TGTGCCAGCGGTGTACAGGACAACCAGGCTCCGCTT. Residues: CASGVQDNQAPL. The entire CDR3 reads CASGVQDNQAPLF.

This clone rates as large. The gene names here belong to mouse. Coverage ceases 1 residue before the CDR3 finishes, and the germline J gene fills in the end. The chain combines TRBV2 with TRBJ1-5; unclear D gene. The CDR3 consists of 15 residues. V was clipped by 3 bases and J by 0 bases, with 9 bases between them. Germline V gene data show CDR1 as LGHNA and CDR2 as YSYQKL. The DNA read from the CDR3 is TGTGCCAGCAGCCATAGAACAGATAACAACCAGGCTCCGCTT. It specifies CASSHRTDNNQAPL. The complete CDR3 sequence is CASSHRTDNNQAPLF. The full variable domain, in which reference TRBV2 and TRBJ1-5 provide the parts outside the CDR3, is DPKIIQKPKYLVAVTGSEKILICEQYLGHNAMYWYRQSAKKPLEFMFSYSYQKLMDNQTASSRFQPQSSKKNHLDLQITALKPDDSATYFCASSHRTDNNQAPLFGEGTRLSVL.

Regarding this clone: Germline and genes here are mouse. The read falls 1 residue short of the CDR3 end, and the missing part is taken from the germline J gene. This chain uses TRBV26 with TRBJ1-1; 10 nucleotides agree with TRBD1. The germline CDR1 and CDR2 sequences are KGHPV and FQNQEV (reference sequence). This CDR3 has 14 amino acids. V lost 6 bases to trimming and J lost 3 bases; unmatched junction nucleotides: 4. The CDR3 here is CASSRQGADTEVFF. The sequenced part of the CDR3 DNA is TGTGCCAGCAGCCGACAGGGGGCGGACACAGAAGTCTTC.

Details on this clone: The genes are named according to mouse. Read coverage stops 1 residue before the CDR3 terminus; the germline J gene supplies the remainder. The rearrangement joins TRBV31 to TRBJ2-5; D gene unclear. V gave up 0 bases and J gave up 4 bases, with 8 bases separating them. The V gene's germline CDR1 is GKSSPN and CDR2 SITVG. This CDR3 spans 13 amino acids. CDR3 loop: CAWSLAGKDTQYF. CDR3 DNA, as far as it was read: TGTGCCTGGAGTCTAGCCGGGAAAGACACCCAGTAC.

As concerns this clone: Gene names are the mouse ones. CDR3 sequence reads: CASSRQNSQNTLYF. CDR3 DNA, as far as it was read: TGTGCCAGCAGTCGGCAAAATAGTCAAAACACCTTGTAC. The gene calls are TRBV26 and TRBJ2-4; D is uncertain. The read ends 1 residue before the CDR3 terminus; that terminus is restored from the germline J gene. The ends were cut back, 4 bases at V and 0 bases at J, with 8 bases in the middle. This CDR3 is built from 14 residues. Germline CDR1 reads KGHPV; CDR2 reads FQNQEV (reference sequence).

For this clone: Mouse gene names apply. The read ends 1 residue early relative to the CDR3; the germline J gene fills the gap. The V and J genes are TRBV26 and TRBJ1-1, with D hard to call. Between the trimmed V and J ends, which lost 0 bases and 0 bases, there was a span of 5 bases. Germline V gene sequence: CDR1 KGHPV, CDR2 FQNQEV (reference sequence). The CDR3 totals 14 residues. CDR3 sequence: CASSLSSANTEVFF. The sequenced CDR3 bases are TGTGCCAGCAGTCTGTCTTCAGCAAACACAGAAGTCTTC.

Turning to this clone: These gene names are mouse names. The read gets to within 1 residue of the CDR3 end, and the germline J gene fills in the rest. The chain recombines TRBV26 with TRBJ2-5; no clear D. Trimming stripped 2 bases from V and 2 bases from J, with 5 bases between. CDR1 and CDR2 from the germline V gene are KGHPV and FQNQEV (reference sequence). The CDR3 has 13 residues. The CDR3 sequence is CASSLSPQDTQYF. CDR3 DNA (partial): TGTGCCAGCAGTCTGAGCCCCCAAGACACCCAGTAC.

The sample holds a few counts of this clone. Genes and germline come from the mouse. The missing CDR3 end, 1 residue past where the read stops, is filled in from the germline J gene. V gene TRBV1 combines with J gene TRBJ1-1; 8 nucleotides align to TRBD1. The germline CDR1 and CDR2 sequences are NSQYPW and LRSPGD (reference sequence). This CDR3 has 15 residues. J was trimmed by 2 bases and V by 3 bases; bases with no gene match: 5. CDR3 loop: CTCSARDRGNTEVFF. The sequenced CDR3 bases are TGCACCTGCAGTGCCCGCGACAGGGGTAACACAGAAGTCTTC.

Only a few counts were recorded for this clone. Mouse names are used for the genes. The CDR3 goes on 1 residue after the read ends, and that part is filled in from the germline J gene. This sequence joins TRBV3 and TRBJ1-3; no definite D call. Trimming removed 2 bases at V and 0 bases at J, with 5 bases between. Per the germline V gene, CDR1 is SNHLY and CDR2 is FYNGKV (reference sequence). This CDR3 has 14 amino acids. The sequenced part of the CDR3 DNA is TGTGCCAGCAGCTTAAGAGGTTCTGGAAATACGCTCTAT. Amino acids: CASSLRGSGNTLY. Given in full, the CDR3 is CASSLRGSGNTLYF.

This clone came up a few times. Any gene name here is a mouse gene name. With the read ending 1 residue before the CDR3 end, the germline J gene is used to fill in that end. The chain uses TRBV12-1 and TRBJ1-2, with a possible D match to TRBD1 (6 bases). Trimming left V 4 bases short and J 2 bases short, with 10 bases between. The CDR3 has 13 residues. Germline values: CDR1 SGHSN, CDR2 HYEKVE. CDR3 bases read: TGTGCCAGCTCCCTTCAGGGGAACTCCGACTACACC. Amino acid sequence: CASSLQGNSDYT. The complete CDR3 reads CASSLQGNSDYTF.

This clone was found a few times. Gene labels here are mouse ones. The chain's CDR3 is CSSRGQTNTGQLYF. The covered CDR3 bases are TGTAGTTCTAGGGGACAGACAAACACCGGGCAGCTCTAC. The chain carries TRBV30 and TRBJ2-2, with 7 positions matching TRBD1. Sequencing ends 1 residue short of the CDR3 end; the germline J gene provides the rest. The CDR3 is 14 amino acids. Germline V gives CDR1 SQVVS, CDR2 ANEGSEA. Losses at the gene ends were 3 bases for V and 0 bases for J; bases not matched to a gene: 1.

As for this clone: Mouse names are used for the genes. The sequence runs out 1 residue before the end of the CDR3; the remainder is reconstructed from the germline J gene. The chain is built from TRBV13-2 and TRBJ2-7, with 7 bases aligning to TRBD1. Per germline, CDR1 NNHNN and CDR2 SYGAGS (reference sequence). The J segment lost 6 bases and the V segment lost 7 bases, leaving 7 bases of the junction unmatched. The CDR3 spans 12 residues. CDR3 bases read: TGTGCCAGCAGTCGACAGGGAGGTGAACAGTAC. As protein: CASSRQGGEQY. The whole CDR3 reads CASSRQGGEQYF.

By its share, this clone is medium-sized. Gene names refer to mouse genes. The read ends 1 residue shy of where the CDR3 ends; the end is completed using the germline J gene. The chain couples TRBV23 to TRBJ2-1; the table's TRBD1 call for D was not verified on the DNA. In germline, CDR1 is KGHTA, CDR2 FQNQQP. The CDR3 covers 14 residues. CDR3 DNA (partial): TGCTCCAGCAGGCCCGACAGGGGGGGGGCTGAGCAGTTC. The encoded protein is CSSRPDRGGAEQF. The complete CDR3 protein is CSSRPDRGGAEQFF. Combining the CDR3 with reference TRBV23 and TRBJ2-1 gives the whole variable domain DAAVTQKPRYLIKMKGQEAEMKCIPEKGHTAVFWYQQKQSKELKFLIYFQNQQPLDQIDMVKERFSAVCPSSSLCSLGIRTCEAEDSALYLCSSRPDRGGAEQFFGPGTRLTVL.

In its sample, this clone ranks as medium-sized (0.01 to 0.1%). Mouse gene names apply. Read sequence stops 1 residue before the CDR3 end, and the germline J gene provides the missing end. The chain carries TRBV31 and TRBJ2-7; D is undetermined. This CDR3 comprises 10 residues. V lost 0 bases and J 5 bases, leaving 2 bases between the germline ends. Germline CDR1 and CDR2: GKSSPN and SITVG. CDR3 loop: CAWSLDEQYF. CDR3 bases read: TGTGCCTGGAGTCTAGATGAACAGTAC. Looking up the rest from reference TRBV31 and TRBJ2-7 gives the full variable domain: AQTIHQWPVAEIKAVGSPLSLGCTIKGKSSPNLYWYWQATGGTLQQLFYSITVGQVESVVQLNLSASRPKDDQFILSTEKLLLSHSGFYLCAWSLDEQYFGPGTRLTVL.

Relative to its sample, this clone is medium-sized. Gene names refer to mouse genes. Coverage ceases 1 residue before the CDR3 finishes, and the germline J gene fills in the end. The chain links TRBV23 to TRBJ2-2. The CDR3 runs to 15 residues. Germline CDR1 reads KGHTA; CDR2 reads FQNQQP. CDR3: CSSSPSITNTGQLYF. The CDR3 bases that were read are TGCTCCAGCAGTCCATCGATAACAAACACCGGGCAGCTCTAC.

As regards this clone: The genes are named according to mouse. The part of the CDR3 DNA that was read is TGTGCCAGCAGTCTAGGGGACAGAAACACAGAAGTCTTC. Protein: CASSLGDRNTEVF. The whole CDR3 reads CASSLGDRNTEVFF. This sequence joins TRBV26 and TRBJ1-1, with 7 bases fitting TRBD1. The CDR3 end is not reached by the read, which stops 1 residue before it; the germline J gene fills it in. Per the germline V gene, CDR1 is KGHPV and CDR2 is FQNQEV (reference sequence). CDR3 length: 14 residues. J was trimmed by 1 base and V by 3 bases; bases with no gene match: 2. Combining the CDR3 with reference TRBV26 and TRBJ1-1 gives the whole variable domain NSKVIQTPRYLVKGQGQKAKMRCIPEKGHPVVFWYQQNKNNEFKFLINFQNQEVLQQIDMTEKRFSAECPSNSPCSLEIQSSEAGDSALYLCASSLGDRNTEVFFGKGTRLTVV.

By share, this clone ranks as large. Gene names refer to mouse genes. Read coverage stops 1 residue before the CDR3 terminus; the germline J gene supplies the remainder. The chain links TRBV26 to TRBJ2-7; TRBD2 matches 11 bases. J was trimmed by 4 bases and V by 6 bases; bases with no gene match: 2. The CDR3 covers 13 residues. Germline V lookup: CDR1 KGHPV, CDR2 FQNQEV (reference sequence). The CDR3 is CASRRDWGYEQYF. Incomplete CDR3 DNA: TGTGCCAGCAGACGGGACTGGGGGTATGAACAGTAC.

Points on this clone: Mouse germline and gene names are used. The read ends 1 residue shy of where the CDR3 ends; the end is completed using the germline J gene. J is TRBJ2-1 and V is TRBV4, with TRBD2 identical over 7 bases. Germline CDR1 is LGHDT and CDR2 is YNNKQL (reference sequence). The CDR3 extends over 13 amino acids. Trimming cost V 6 bases and J 2 bases; bases outside gene matches: 1. The CDR3 is CASRDWDYAEQFF. The part of the CDR3 DNA that was read is TGTGCCAGCAGAGACTGGGACTATGCTGAGCAGTTC.

This clone is judged medium-sized (0.01 to 0.1%). Gene names are mouse gene names. Read data end 1 residue before the CDR3 end; the end is taken from the germline J gene. The gene calls are TRBV14 and TRBJ2-3, with TRBD1 matching 8 bases. CDR3 length equals 14 residues. J was trimmed by 3 bases and V by 4 bases; bases with no gene match: 4. Germline values: CDR1 SGHDT, CDR2 FRDEAV. CDR3 sequence: CASSRQGWAETLYF. CDR3 bases read: TGTGCCAGCAGTCGACAGGGGTGGGCAGAAACGCTGTAT.

In regard to this clone: Any gene name here is a mouse gene name. CDR3 DNA, as far as it was read: TGTGCTAGCAGTTTCGGGGCTAACCAAGACACCCAGTAC. Translation gives CASSFGANQDTQY. The entire CDR3 protein reads CASSFGANQDTQYF. The J gene is TRBJ2-5, the V gene TRBV29; D may be TRBD1 or TRBD2 (5 bases each). The observed sequence ends 1 residue before the CDR3 terminus, with the missing tail filled in from the germline J gene. CDR1 and CDR2 (germline): MSHET, SYDVDS. V lost 3 bases to trimming and J lost 0 bases, with 7 bases between them. The CDR3 has 14 residues.

This clone has only a few counts. Genes and germline come from the mouse. The read ends 1 residue early relative to the CDR3; the germline J gene fills the gap. The rearrangement joins TRBV16 to TRBJ2-7, with no clear D. Germline lookup yields CDR1 SGHSA and CDR2 FRNQAP. This CDR3 region has 12 residues. V was cut by 5 bases and J by 0 bases, with 5 bases left in between. The sequenced CDR3 bases are TGTGCAAGCAGCCATCCCTCCTATGAACAGTAC. Translating gives CASSHPSYEQY. The CDR3 in full is CASSHPSYEQYF.

Comment on this clone: Genes and germline come from the mouse. The read ends 1 residue early relative to the CDR3; the germline J gene fills the gap. The chain couples TRBV26 to TRBJ1-4, with 8 bases matching TRBD1. This CDR3 has 14 amino acids. The germline V gene has CDR1 KGHPV and CDR2 FQNQEV (reference sequence). The trim removed 4 bases at V and 7 bases at J, leaving 5 bases unmatched. The sequenced CDR3 bases are TGTGCCAGCAGTCGGACAGGGAACGGCGAAAGATTATTT. It codes for CASSRTGNGERLF. The whole CDR3 protein reads CASSRTGNGERLFF.

Comments on this clone: Mouse gene names and germline throughout. The CDR3 spells CASSLGVGGLEQYF. The sequenced CDR3 bases are TGTGCCAGCAGCTTAGGGGTGGGGGGGCTTGAACAGTAC. The chain links TRBV3 to TRBJ2-7, with 9 bases identical to TRBD2. The read gets to within 1 residue of the CDR3 end, and the germline J gene fills in the rest. Per germline, CDR1 SNHLY and CDR2 FYNGKV (reference sequence). This CDR3 comprises 14 residues. Unmatched junction bases numbered 4, after V lost 1 base and J lost 6 bases.

Details on this clone: The genes and germline here are from mouse. The CDR3 bases that were read are TGTGCCAGCAGTCTGTCACCTGGGGGGGCTGAAACGCTGTAT. Translating it yields CASSLSPGGAETLY. The full CDR3 sequence reads CASSLSPGGAETLYF. The chain links TRBV26 to TRBJ2-3; 10 bases align to TRBD2. The read gets to within 1 residue of the CDR3 end, and the germline J gene fills in the rest. This CDR3 is 15 amino acids long. The V gene's germline CDR1 is KGHPV and CDR2 FQNQEV (reference sequence). V was clipped by 0 bases and J by 6 bases; unmatched bases: 3. Full variable domain (missing parts from reference TRBV26 and TRBJ2-3): NSKVIQTPRYLVKGQGQKAKMRCIPEKGHPVVFWYQQNKNNEFKFLINFQNQEVLQQIDMTEKRFSAECPSNSPCSLEIQSSEAGDSALYLCASSLSPGGAETLYFGSGTRLTVL.

This clone occurred a few times. Gene names refer to mouse genes. The DNA ends 1 residue before the CDR3 does, and the rest of the CDR3 is filled in from the germline J gene. The chain is built from TRBV13-1 and TRBJ2-2; possible D gene TRBD1, 5 bases. Trimming removed 1 base at V and 2 bases at J, with 9 bases between. The CDR3 extends over 15 amino acids. Germline V gene lookup returns CDR1 NSHNY and CDR2 SYGAGN. Incomplete CDR3 DNA: TGTGCCAGCAGTGATCTCAGGGCGAACACCGGGCAGCTCTAC. It specifies CASSDLRANTGQLY. The full CDR3 protein is CASSDLRANTGQLYF.

This clone is labeled medium-sized. The gene names given are mouse names. The missing CDR3 end, 1 residue past where the read stops, is filled in from the germline J gene. The V call is TRBV12-2, the J call TRBJ2-7, with 10 bases aligning to TRBD2. Germline-derived CDR1 and CDR2 are SGHLS and HYDKME. This CDR3 spans 15 amino acids. V shed 1 base and J 3 bases; nucleotides not matched to a gene: 5. The CDR3 spells CASSLSGTGDYEQYF. CDR3 bases read: TGTGCCAGCTCTCTATCCGGGACTGGGGACTATGAACAGTAC.

This clone is labeled as medium-sized (0.01 to 0.1%). Here the gene names and germline are mouse. The read gets to within 1 residue of the CDR3 end, and the germline J gene fills in the rest. The chain joins TRBV15 to TRBJ2-7; D remains unclear. The CDR3 runs to 12 residues. Germline CDR1 is SGHND and CDR2 is FRSKSL. V was trimmed by 1 base and J by 4 bases, leaving 5 bases between them. The part of the CDR3 DNA that was read is TGTGCCAGCAGTTTAGAACAGTATGAACAGTAC. Protein: CASSLEQYEQY. The CDR3 in full is CASSLEQYEQYF.

Comment on this clone: Gene names follow the mouse nomenclature. Read data end 1 residue before the CDR3 end; the end is taken from the germline J gene. This rearrangement joins TRBV26 to TRBJ1-1; the match to TRBD1 covers 8 bases. CDR1 is KGHPV and CDR2 is FQNQEV in the germline V gene (reference sequence). The CDR3 is made up of 14 amino acids. After removal of 4 bases from V and 0 bases from J, the junction contained 1 base not matched to a gene. Incomplete CDR3 DNA: TGTGCCAGCAGTCGGACAGGGTCAAACACAGAAGTCTTC. This translates into CASSRTGSNTEVF. In full, the CDR3 is CASSRTGSNTEVFF.

A few counts support this clone. The gene names here belong to mouse. The CDR3 end lies 1 residue beyond the end of the read and is filled in from the germline J gene. The chain joins TRBV1 to TRBJ2-4; 8 bases agree with TRBD2. Germline CDR1 is NSQYPW and CDR2 is LRSPGD (reference sequence). The V gene end was trimmed by 1 base and the J gene end by 0 bases; junction bases not matched to a gene: 3. The CDR3 consists of 16 residues. The CDR3 reads CTCSAAGGRSQNTLYF. The DNA read from the CDR3 is TGCACCTGCAGTGCAGCTGGGGGGCGTAGTCAAAACACCTTGTAC.

This clone turned up a few times. This clone may be a read error of a much larger clone one base away. These gene names are mouse names. The read falls 1 residue short of the CDR3 end, and the missing part is taken from the germline J gene. This chain joins TRBV3 and TRBJ1-3, with a weak D call TRBD1 (6 bases). Trimming cost V 5 bases and J 0 bases, with 8 bases left between them. Germline V lookup: CDR1 SNHLY, CDR2 FYNGKV (reference sequence). The CDR3 is made up of 14 amino acids. CDR3 DNA, as far as it was read: TGTGCCAGCAGCGGGACATCTTCTGGAAATACGCTCTAT. This sequence encodes CASSGTSSGNTLY. The whole CDR3 region reads CASSGTSSGNTLYF.